What follows is one TCR beta chain and its context. Its antigen is unidentified. This CDR3 is built from 15 residues. Trimming took off 10 bases at V and 2 bases at J, with 21 bases between the two ends. Germline assignment: CDR1 SNHLY and CDR2 FYNNEI. This specimen belongs to a study of shared clonotypes between healthy human individuals. General observations from the study: Tissue TCR repertoires likely differ from these blood-only repertoires. For sorted subsets, rarefaction showed incomplete sequencing despite large depth. Memory subsets generally showed lower estimated richness than naive subsets.

Profiled with immunoSEQ multiplex PCR; TCRdb holds only in-frame clones, not every one. The sample shows roughly 330,000 clones, over 65% of them seen only once. The TCR was taken from a man younger than 45 in good health. Sequenced sample: memory CD4+ T cells sorted from blood. Stated subset: CD45RA-negative fraction. This chain links TRBV2 with TRBJ2-7, with TRBD1 as a possible D gene (6 bases). CDR3: CATREDRNPTYEQYF. DNA for the CDR3: TGTGCCACTAGAGAAGACAGGAACCCGACCTACGAGCAGTACTTC. The complete variable domain, with remaining parts taken from reference TRBV2 and TRBJ2-7, reads EPEVTQTPSHQVTQMGQEVILRCVPISNHLYFYWYRQILGQKVEFLVSFYNNEISEKSEIFDDQFSVERPDGSNFTLKIRSTKLEDSAMYFCATREDRNPTYEQYFGPGTRLTVT.